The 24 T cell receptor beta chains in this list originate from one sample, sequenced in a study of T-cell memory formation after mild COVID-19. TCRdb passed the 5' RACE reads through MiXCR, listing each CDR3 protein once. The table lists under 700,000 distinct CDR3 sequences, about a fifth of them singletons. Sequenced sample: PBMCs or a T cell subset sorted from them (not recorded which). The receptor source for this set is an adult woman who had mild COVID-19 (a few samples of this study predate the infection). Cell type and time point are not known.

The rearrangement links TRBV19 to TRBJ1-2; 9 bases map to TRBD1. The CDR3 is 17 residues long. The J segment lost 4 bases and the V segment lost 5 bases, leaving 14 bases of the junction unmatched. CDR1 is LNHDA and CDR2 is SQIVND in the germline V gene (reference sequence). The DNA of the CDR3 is TGTGCCAGTAGTTTAAAACCCACGGGACAGGGAGGCTATGGCTACACCTTC. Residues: CASSLKPTGQGGYGYTF.

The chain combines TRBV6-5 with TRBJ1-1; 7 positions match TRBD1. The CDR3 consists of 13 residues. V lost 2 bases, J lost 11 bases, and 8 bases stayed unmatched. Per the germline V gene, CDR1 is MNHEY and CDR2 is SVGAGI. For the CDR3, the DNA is TGTGCCAGCAGTTACATGGGACAGCGATCTGCTTTCTTT. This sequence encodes CASSYMGQRSAFF.

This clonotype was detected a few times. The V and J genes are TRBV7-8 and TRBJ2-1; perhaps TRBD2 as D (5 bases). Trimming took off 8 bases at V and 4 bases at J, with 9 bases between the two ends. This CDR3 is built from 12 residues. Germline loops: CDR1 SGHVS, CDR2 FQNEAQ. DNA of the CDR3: TGTGCCAGCCGTAGCGAGTACAATGAGCAGTTCTTC. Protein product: CASRSEYNEQFF.

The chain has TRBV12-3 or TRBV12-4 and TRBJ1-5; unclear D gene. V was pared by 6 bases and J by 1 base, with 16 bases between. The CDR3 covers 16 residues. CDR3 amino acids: CASSRARQASNQPQHF. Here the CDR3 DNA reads TGTGCCAGCAGCCGGGCCCGCCAGGCGAGCAATCAGCCCCAGCATTTT.

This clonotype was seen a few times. The chain's CDR3 is CATSRAGVSYEQYF. As DNA, the CDR3 is TGTGCCACCAGCAGAGCAGGGGTGAGCTACGAGCAGTACTTC. The chain uses TRBV15 and TRBJ2-7; D perhaps matches TRBD1 (6 bases). CDR1 LNHNV and CDR2 YYDKDF come from the germline V gene (reference sequence). V lost 1 base and J 3 bases, leaving 10 bases between the germline ends. The CDR3 is 14 residues long.

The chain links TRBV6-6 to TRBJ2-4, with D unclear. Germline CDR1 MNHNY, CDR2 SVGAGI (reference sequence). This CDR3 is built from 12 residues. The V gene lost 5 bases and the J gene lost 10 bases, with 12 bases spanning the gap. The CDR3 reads CASSETGEIQYF. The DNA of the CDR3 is TGTGCCAGCAGTGAAACTGGAGAAATTCAGTACTTC.

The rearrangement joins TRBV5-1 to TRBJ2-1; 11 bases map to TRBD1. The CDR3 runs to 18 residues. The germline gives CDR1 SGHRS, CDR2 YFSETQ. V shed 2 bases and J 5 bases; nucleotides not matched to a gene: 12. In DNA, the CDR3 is TGCGCCAGCAGCTTTTTGCCGGCCGGGACAGGGGGGAACAATGAGCAGTTCTTC. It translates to CASSFLPAGTGGNNEQFF.

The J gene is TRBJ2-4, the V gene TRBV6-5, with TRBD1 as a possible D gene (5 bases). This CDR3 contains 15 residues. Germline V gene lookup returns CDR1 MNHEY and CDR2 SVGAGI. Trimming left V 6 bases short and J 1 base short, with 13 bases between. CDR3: CASSSRPGAKNIQYF. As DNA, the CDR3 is TGTGCCAGCAGCTCCCGCCCAGGGGCCAAAAACATTCAGTACTTC.

The CDR3 sequence: CASSLSIQETQYF. The CDR3 DNA follows: TGTGCCAGCAGTTTATCTATTCAAGAGACCCAGTACTTC. This sequence joins TRBV12-3 or TRBV12-4 and TRBJ2-5; D remains ambiguous. V gave up 2 bases and J gave up 2 bases, with 6 bases separating them. The CDR3 is made up of 13 amino acids.

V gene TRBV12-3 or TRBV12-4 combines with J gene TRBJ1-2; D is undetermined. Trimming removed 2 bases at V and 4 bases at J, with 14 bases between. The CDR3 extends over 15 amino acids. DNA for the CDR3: TGTGCCAGCAGTTTATCTCCCGGGGTGAGCTATGGCTACACCTTC. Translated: CASSLSPGVSYGYTF.

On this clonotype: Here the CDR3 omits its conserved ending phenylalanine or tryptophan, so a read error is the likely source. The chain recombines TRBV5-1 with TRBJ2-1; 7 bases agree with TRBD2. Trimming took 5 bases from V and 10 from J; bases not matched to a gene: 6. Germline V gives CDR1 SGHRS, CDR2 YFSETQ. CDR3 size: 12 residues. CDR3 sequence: CASRPGLEEQFL. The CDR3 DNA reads TGCGCCAGCAGACCTGGACTAGAGGAGCAGTTCTTA.

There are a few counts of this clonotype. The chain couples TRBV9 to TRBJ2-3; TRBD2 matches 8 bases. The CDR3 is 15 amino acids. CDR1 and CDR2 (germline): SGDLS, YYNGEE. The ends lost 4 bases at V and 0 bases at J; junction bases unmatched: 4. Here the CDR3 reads CASSPSGPSTDTQYF. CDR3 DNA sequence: TGTGCCAGCAGCCCTAGCGGGCCAAGCACAGATACGCAGTATTTT.

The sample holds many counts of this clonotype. CDR3 sequence reads: CASSLSISGYNEQFF. The CDR3 DNA reads as TGCGCCAGCAGCCTTAGTATTAGCGGTTACAATGAGCAGTTCTTC. The chain recombines TRBV4-3 with TRBJ2-1; possibly TRBD2 for D (6 bases). The CDR3 totals 15 residues. V was trimmed by 4 bases and J by 4 bases, leaving 14 bases between them. Germline V lookup: CDR1 LGHNA, CDR2 YSLEER.

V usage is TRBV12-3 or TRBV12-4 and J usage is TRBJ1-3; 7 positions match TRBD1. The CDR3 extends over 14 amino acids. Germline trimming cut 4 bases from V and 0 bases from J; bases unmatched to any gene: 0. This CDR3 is CASSWTGSGNTIYF. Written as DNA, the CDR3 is TGTGCCAGCAGTTGGACAGGCTCTGGAAACACCATATATTTT.

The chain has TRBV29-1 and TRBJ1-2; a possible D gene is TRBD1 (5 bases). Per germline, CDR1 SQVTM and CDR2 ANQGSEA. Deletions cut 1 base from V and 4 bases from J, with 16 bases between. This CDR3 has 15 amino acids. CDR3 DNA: TGCAGCGTTGAAGTTTTAGGGGCCCTAGGCTATGGCTACACCTTC. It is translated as CSVEVLGALGYGYTF.

Written as DNA, the CDR3 is TGTGCCAGCAGTCGCCAGGGACAGACCTCACCCCTCCACTTT. Encoded protein: CASSRQGQTSPLHF. V gene TRBV6-5 combines with J gene TRBJ1-6; 7 bases agree with TRBD1. CDR1 and CDR2 from the germline V gene are MNHEY and SVGAGI. The CDR3 loop spans 14 amino acids. After removal of 5 bases from V and 10 bases from J, the junction contained 8 bases not matched to a gene.

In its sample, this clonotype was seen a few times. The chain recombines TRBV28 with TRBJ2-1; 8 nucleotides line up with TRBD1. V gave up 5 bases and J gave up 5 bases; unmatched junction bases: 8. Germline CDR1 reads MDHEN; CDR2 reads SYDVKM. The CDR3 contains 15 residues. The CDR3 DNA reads TGTGCCAGCAGTGCCCTTGGGACAGGTGACAATGAGCAGTTCTTC. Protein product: CASSALGTGDNEQFF.

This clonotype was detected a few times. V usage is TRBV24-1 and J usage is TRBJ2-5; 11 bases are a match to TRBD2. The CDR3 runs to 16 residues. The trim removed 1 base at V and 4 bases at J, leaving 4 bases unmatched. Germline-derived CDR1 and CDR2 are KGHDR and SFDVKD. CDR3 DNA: TGTGCCACCAGTGATTTAACACTAGCGGGAGCAGAGACCCAGTACTTC. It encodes CATSDLTLAGAETQYF.

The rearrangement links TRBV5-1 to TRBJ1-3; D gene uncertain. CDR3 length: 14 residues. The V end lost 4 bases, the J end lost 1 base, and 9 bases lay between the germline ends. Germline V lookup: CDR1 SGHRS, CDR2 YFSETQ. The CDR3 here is CASSDVGSGNTIYF. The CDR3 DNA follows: TGCGCCAGCAGCGATGTGGGTTCTGGAAACACCATATATTTT.

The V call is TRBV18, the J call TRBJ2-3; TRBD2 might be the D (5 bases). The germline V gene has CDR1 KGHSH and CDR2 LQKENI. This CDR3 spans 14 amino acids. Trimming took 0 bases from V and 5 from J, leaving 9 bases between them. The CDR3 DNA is TGTGCCAGCTCACCACCAACCCGGGAAGATACGCAGTATTTT. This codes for CASSPPTREDTQYF.

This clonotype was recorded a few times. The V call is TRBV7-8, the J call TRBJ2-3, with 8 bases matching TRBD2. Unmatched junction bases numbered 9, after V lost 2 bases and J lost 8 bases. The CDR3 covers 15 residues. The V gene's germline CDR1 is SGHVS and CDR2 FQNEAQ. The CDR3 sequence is CASSLRAGGDGTQYF. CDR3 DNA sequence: TGTGCCAGCAGCTTAAGGGCCGGGGGGGACGGTACGCAGTATTTT.

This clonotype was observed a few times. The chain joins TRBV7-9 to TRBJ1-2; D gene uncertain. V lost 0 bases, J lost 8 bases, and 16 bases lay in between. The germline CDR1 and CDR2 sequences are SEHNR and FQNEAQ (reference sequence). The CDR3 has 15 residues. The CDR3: CASSLAARGAGGYTF. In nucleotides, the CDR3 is TGTGCCAGCAGCTTAGCAGCCCGGGGAGCGGGCGGCTACACCTTC.

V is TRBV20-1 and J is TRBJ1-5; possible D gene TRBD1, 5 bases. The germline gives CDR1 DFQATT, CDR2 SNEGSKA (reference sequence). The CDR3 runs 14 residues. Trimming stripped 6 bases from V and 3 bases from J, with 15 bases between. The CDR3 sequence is CSAIDSTTNQPQHF. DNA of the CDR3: TGCAGTGCCATAGACAGTACCACCAATCAGCCCCAGCATTTT.

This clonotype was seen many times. For the CDR3, the DNA is TGTGCCAGCAGCTCTAACAGGATGGTAGATTCACCCCTCCACTTT. Residues: CASSSNRMVDSPLHF. The chain employs TRBV11-3 and TRBJ1-6, with D maybe TRBD1 (5 bases). Trimming cost V 4 bases and J 8 bases, with 15 bases left between them. This CDR3 region has 15 residues. Germline V gene sequence: CDR1 SGHNT, CDR2 YENEEA.